This T cell receptor beta chain was documented in a study of spatial heterogeneity in lung cancer. This CDR3 region has 15 residues. The ends were cut back, 3 bases at V and 2 bases at J, with 16 bases in the middle. The germline V gene encodes CDR1 DFQATT and CDR2 SNEGSKA (reference sequence). Documented time point: sample taken at primary tumor resection. Tumor, nontumor lung or frozen PBMC supplied whole RNA, sequenced without sorting. A total of around 76 untreated early-stage non-small cell lung cancer patients served as donors. One entry per CDR3 protein, called by TCRdb with MiXCR from the 5' RACE reads. The data contain almost 75,000 distinct CDR3 sequences, about 14% of them singletons. This clonotype has a handful of counts.

This sequence was found in a male donor with early-stage non-small cell lung cancer. The rearrangement uses TRBV20-1 and TRBJ1-2, with D possibly TRBD1 on 5 matching bases. Here the sequenced sample was PBMCs, taken at surgery. This CDR3 is CSARGWGRTNYGYTF. The CDR3 DNA reads TGCAGTGCTAGGGGTTGGGGCAGGACGAACTATGGCTACACCTTC.